The rows below give T cell receptor beta chains drawn from one sample of a study of T cell responses to AZD1222 COVID-19 vaccine. Data came from immunoSEQ multiplex PCR; TCRdb stores just in-frame clones and leaves some out. Among roughly 150,000 clones listed, 80% to 95% were seen once. The starting material was peripheral blood, obtained 28 days after the second AZD1222 dose. The receptors derive from an adult who received the AZD1222 COVID-19 vaccine. The CDR3 runs from the conserved cysteine through the conserved F or W. The order of the fields is J gene, D gene, V gene, clone size, CDR3 protein, CDR3 DNA. A D gene is named only where the DNA matches it firmly. Expanded clones get a size class; other rows say once, few or many, or leave the size out.

j_gene: TRBJ2-3
d_gene: .
v_gene: TRBV12-3/TRBV12-4
abundance: .
CDR3aa: CASSRQVTDTQYF
CDR3nt: TGTGCCAGCAGTCGGCAGGTAACAGATACGCAGTATTTT

j_gene: TRBJ2-2
d_gene: .
v_gene: TRBV11-2
abundance: .
CDR3aa: CASSLARGAGELFF
CDR3nt: TGTGCCAGCAGCTTAGCCAGGGGTGCCGGGGAGCTGTTTTTT

j_gene: TRBJ1-1
d_gene: TRBD1
v_gene: TRBV18
abundance: .
CDR3aa: CASSPLVGQGRGVNTEAFF
CDR3nt: TGTGCCAGCTCACCCCTTGTGGGACAGGGTAGAGGAGTGAACACTGAAGCTTTCTTT

j_gene: TRBJ1-6
d_gene: .
v_gene: TRBV11-2
abundance: .
CDR3aa: CASSLRFEGLSPLHF
CDR3nt: TGTGCCAGCAGCTTACGGTTTGAGGGACTCTCACCCCTCCACTTT

j_gene: TRBJ2-1
d_gene: TRBD2
v_gene: TRBV9
abundance: .
CDR3aa: CASSAPGLAVNEQFF
CDR3nt: TGTGCCAGCAGCGCTCCGGGACTAGCGGTCAATGAGCAGTTCTTC

j_gene: TRBJ2-7
d_gene: TRBD1
v_gene: TRBV2
abundance: .
CDR3aa: CASMGTGIYEQYF
CDR3nt: TGTGCCAGCATGGGGACAGGTATCTACGAGCAGTACTTC

j_gene: TRBJ2-7
d_gene: TRBD1
v_gene: TRBV6-5
abundance: .
CDR3aa: CASSRGQGAYEQYF
CDR3nt: TGTGCCAGCAGTAGGGGACAGGGGGCCTACGAGCAGTACTTC

j_gene: TRBJ1-2
d_gene: .
v_gene: TRBV28
abundance: .
CDR3aa: CASSLPGNYGYTF
CDR3nt: TGTGCCAGCAGTTTACCTGGGAACTATGGCTACACCTTC

j_gene: TRBJ2-7
d_gene: .
v_gene: TRBV4-1
abundance: once
CDR3aa: CASSQDVRIKYF
CDR3nt: TGCGCCAGCAGCCAAGATGTACGAATAAAGTACTTC

j_gene: TRBJ1-2
d_gene: .
v_gene: TRBV14
abundance: .
CDR3aa: CASSQGQNYGYTF
CDR3nt: TGTGCCAGCAGCCAAGGACAGAACTATGGCTACACCTTC

j_gene: TRBJ2-7
d_gene: .
v_gene: TRBV28
abundance: .
CDR3aa: CASSLTGYEQYF
CDR3nt: TGTGCCAGCAGTTTGACAGGCTACGAGCAGTACTTC

j_gene: TRBJ1-1
d_gene: TRBD1
v_gene: TRBV6-6
abundance: .
CDR3aa: CASRQGQNTEAFF
CDR3nt: TGTGCCAGTCGACAGGGCCAGAACACTGAAGCTTTCTTT

j_gene: TRBJ2-3
d_gene: TRBD2
v_gene: TRBV30
abundance: .
CDR3aa: CAWSKLAVSTDTQYF
CDR3nt: TGTGCCTGGAGTAAACTAGCGGTCAGCACAGATACGCAGTATTTT

j_gene: TRBJ2-7
d_gene: TRBD2
v_gene: TRBV30
abundance: .
CDR3aa: CAWSIGGSRDEQYF
CDR3nt: TGTGCCTGGAGTATCGGGGGGTCGAGGGACGAGCAGTACTTC

j_gene: TRBJ2-2
d_gene: .
v_gene: TRBV6-5
abundance: .
CDR3aa: CASSYTLARTGELFF
CDR3nt: TGTGCCAGCAGTTATACACTAGCCCGCACCGGGGAGCTGTTTTTT

j_gene: TRBJ1-5
d_gene: .
v_gene: TRBV29-1
abundance: .
CDR3aa: CSVGGVGNQPQHF
CDR3nt: TGCAGCGTTGGAGGGGTAGGCAATCAGCCCCAGCATTTT

j_gene: TRBJ1-3
d_gene: .
v_gene: TRBV5-6
abundance: .
CDR3aa: CASSYWTGDSGNTIYF
CDR3nt: TGTGCCAGCAGCTATTGGACGGGGGACTCTGGAAACACCATATATTTT

j_gene: TRBJ2-1
d_gene: TRBD1
v_gene: TRBV7-6
abundance: .
CDR3aa: CASSRTGEPIGEQFF
CDR3nt: TGTGCCAGCAGCCGGACAGGGGAGCCTATAGGTGAGCAGTTCTTC

j_gene: TRBJ2-1
d_gene: TRBD1
v_gene: TRBV4-3
abundance: once
CDR3aa: CASSQGDREEFF
CDR3nt: TGCGCCAGCAGCCAAGGGGACAGGGAAGAGTTCTTC

j_gene: TRBJ2-6
d_gene: TRBD1
v_gene: TRBV10-1
abundance: .
CDR3aa: CASQSGTGDTGANVLTF
CDR3nt: TGCGCCAGCCAAAGCGGGACAGGGGATACTGGGGCCAACGTCCTGACTTTC

j_gene: TRBJ2-7
d_gene: TRBD2
v_gene: TRBV7-8
abundance: .
CDR3aa: CASSTPRTSGGAYEQYF
CDR3nt: TGTGCCAGCAGCACTCCTCGGACTAGCGGGGGAGCCTACGAGCAGTACTTC

j_gene: TRBJ2-7
d_gene: TRBD2
v_gene: TRBV18
abundance: once
CDR3aa: CASSPASGSYEQYF
CDR3nt: TGTGCCAGCTCCCCCGCTAGCGGGAGCTACGAGCAGTACTTC

j_gene: TRBJ2-1
d_gene: .
v_gene: TRBV4-2
abundance: .
CDR3aa: CASSRHTQGLNEQFF
CDR3nt: TGTGCCAGCAGCCGGCACACACAGGGATTGAATGAGCAGTTCTTC

j_gene: TRBJ2-5
d_gene: TRBD2
v_gene: TRBV5-1
abundance: once
CDR3aa: CASSTRPPGGLQETQYF
CDR3nt: TGCGCCAGCAGCACTCGCCCTCCGGGAGGGCTACAAGAGACCCAGTACTTC

j_gene: TRBJ1-2
d_gene: TRBD1
v_gene: TRBV11-2
abundance: .
CDR3aa: CASSSRDRVLHGYTF
CDR3nt: TGTGCCAGCAGCTCCCGGGACAGGGTTCTCCATGGCTACACCTTC

j_gene: TRBJ1-3
d_gene: .
v_gene: TRBV10-3
abundance: .
CDR3aa: CAIRPGQDSGNTIYF
CDR3nt: TGTGCCATCAGGCCGGGACAAGACTCTGGAAACACCATATATTTT

j_gene: TRBJ1-6
d_gene: .
v_gene: TRBV21-1
abundance: once
CDR3aa: CASSKAADNSPLHF
CDR3nt: TGTGCCAGCAGCAAAGCGGCAGATAATTCACCCCTCCACTTT

j_gene: TRBJ1-2
d_gene: .
v_gene: TRBV11-2
abundance: .
CDR3aa: CASSPDSLYYGYTF
CDR3nt: TGTGCCAGCAGTCCGGACAGCCTTTACTATGGCTACACCTTC

j_gene: TRBJ1-5
d_gene: .
v_gene: TRBV19
abundance: .
CDR3aa: CASSIVGGGQPQHF
CDR3nt: TGTGCCAGTAGTATAGTTGGGGGTGGTCAGCCCCAGCATTTT

j_gene: TRBJ1-2
d_gene: .
v_gene: TRBV6-5
abundance: .
CDR3aa: CASSYSTGFYGYTF
CDR3nt: TGTGCCAGCAGTTACTCCACAGGCTTCTATGGCTACACCTTC

j_gene: TRBJ1-3
d_gene: TRBD1
v_gene: TRBV19
abundance: once
CDR3aa: CASSTGTGPGNTIYF
CDR3nt: TGTGCCAGTAGTACGGGGACAGGGCCTGGAAACACCATATATTTT

j_gene: TRBJ2-7
d_gene: .
v_gene: TRBV5-6
abundance: few
CDR3aa: CASSLEGFGGIRYEQYF
CDR3nt: TGTGCCAGCAGCTTGGAAGGCTTCGGAGGGATCCGCTACGAGCAGTACTTC

j_gene: TRBJ1-5
d_gene: .
v_gene: TRBV19
abundance: .
CDR3aa: CATQRGDLGNQPQHF
CDR3nt: TGTGCCACGCAGCGGGGGGACCTAGGCAATCAGCCCCAGCATTTT